The 21 T cell receptor beta chains below were found in one sample sequenced in a study of cytomegalovirus exposure and HLA in healthy donors. Primers included in the PCR were 60 Vbeta and 13 Jbeta primers. Using immunoSEQ multiplex PCR, the repertoire was profiled, and TCRdb retains in-frame clones only, with some absent. This sample has 150,000 to 200,000 clones; around three quarters occur once, and the top ten carry roughly 2%. The sequenced sample consisted of PBMCs. Receptor source: a man aged 35 to 55 in good health and CMV-seronegative.

This rearrangement joins TRBV19 to TRBJ1-4, with D uncertain. Germline CDR1 LNHDA, CDR2 SQIVND (reference sequence). The CDR3 runs 15 residues. The germline V and J ends were trimmed by 4 bases and 1 base, with 10 bases remaining between them. The DNA of the CDR3 is TGTGCCAGTAGTACTCTAGAGTTAACTAATGAAAAACTGTTTTTT. This encodes CASSTLELTNEKLFF.

V and J are TRBV14 and TRBJ2-7; weak D call: TRBD2 (5 bases). Trimming pared 0 bases from V and 2 bases from J, leaving 20 bases between. The CDR3 spans 18 residues. Germline V gives CDR1 SGHDN, CDR2 FVKESK. In DNA form, the CDR3 reads TGTGCCAGCAGCCAAGATTTCCGTACTAGTGGAGGACCCTACGAGCAGTACTTC. This translates into CASSQDFRTSGGPYEQYF.

The J gene is TRBJ2-3, the V gene TRBV27; the D gene is possibly TRBD2 (7 bases). CDR1 and CDR2 from the germline V gene are MNHEY and SMNVEV (reference sequence). The V and J ends lost 5 bases and 0 bases respectively, with 18 bases between them. The CDR3 has 17 residues. In nucleotides, the CDR3 is TGTGCCAGCAGTACCGAGGGGGGGCGGTTAAGCACAGATACGCAGTATTTT. It codes for CASSTEGGRLSTDTQYF.

This chain joins TRBV28 and TRBJ2-7; TRBD2 might be the D (5 bases). The germline gives CDR1 MDHEN, CDR2 SYDVKM. CDR3 length equals 12 residues. V lost 3 bases and J 9 bases, leaving 12 bases between the germline ends. The CDR3 reads CASSFGVVAQYF. In DNA form, the CDR3 reads TGTGCCAGCAGTTTCGGGGTTGTAGCGCAGTACTTC.

CDR3: CASSIGSSHGAYEQYF. In DNA form, the CDR3 reads TGTGCCAGTAGTATAGGTTCAAGTCACGGGGCCTACGAGCAGTACTTC. The gene calls are TRBV19 and TRBJ2-7, with D possibly being TRBD2 (5 bases). Germline CDR1 reads LNHDA; CDR2 reads SQIVND (reference sequence). Trimming removed 1 base from V and 2 bases from J, with 15 bases in between. The CDR3 has 16 amino acids.

The chain uses TRBV5-6 and TRBJ2-3; the D gene is possibly TRBD1 (6 bases). The CDR3 extends over 16 amino acids. Deletions cut 0 bases from V and 2 bases from J, with 13 bases between. Germline loops: CDR1 SGHDT, CDR2 YYEEEE. CDR3 nucleotides: TGTGCCAGCAGCTTGGTACCGACAGGTTACACAGATACGCAGTATTTT. Protein product: CASSLVPTGYTDTQYF.

The chain links TRBV6-1 to TRBJ2-7, with 13 bases lining up with TRBD2. V trimming: 4 bases; J trimming: 2 bases; junction bases outside the gene matches: 5. CDR1 and CDR2 (germline): MNHNS, SASEGT. The CDR3 runs to 16 residues. CDR3 coding DNA: TGTGCCAGCAGTGCTACTAGCGGGAGGGGGCCCTACGAGCAGTACTTC. This codes for CASSATSGRGPYEQYF.

The rearrangement uses TRBV21-1 and TRBJ1-1; the table's D call of TRBD1 was not tested on the DNA. TRBV21-1 represents a pseudogene. This CDR3 region has 15 residues. The CDR3 sequence: CASSSTPRVYTEAFF. In DNA, the CDR3 is TGTGCCAGCAGCTCCACCCCCAGGGTGTACACTGAAGCTTTCTTT.

This CDR3 reads CASSLVEGQYYEQYF. CDR3 sequence (DNA): TGTGCCAGCAGCTTAGTAGAGGGACAGTACTACGAGCAGTACTTC. The chain employs TRBV11-2 and TRBJ2-7; the match to TRBD1 covers 7 bases. After removal of 1 base from V and 3 bases from J, the junction contained 6 bases not matched to a gene. The CDR3 length is 15 residues. The germline V gene has CDR1 SGHAT and CDR2 FQNNGV.

The genes are TRBV5-6 and TRBJ2-7; 8 bases match TRBD1. Unmatched junction bases numbered 9, after V lost 4 bases and J lost 6 bases. Germline V gene lookup returns CDR1 SGHDT and CDR2 YYEEEE. The CDR3 has 14 residues. CDR3 region: CASSPRTGLSEQYF. In DNA form, the CDR3 reads TGTGCCAGCAGCCCTAGGACAGGGCTCTCCGAGCAGTACTTC.

V is TRBV5-1 and J is TRBJ2-7, with 9 bases fitting TRBD1. V was pared by 4 bases and J by 2 bases, with 7 bases of the junction left unmatched. CDR3 size: 15 residues. CDR1 and CDR2 (germline): SGHRS, YFSETQ. CDR3 nucleotides: TGCGCCAGCAGCCCAAGGACAGGGGACACCTACGAGCAGTACTTC. It yields the protein CASSPRTGDTYEQYF.

This chain uses TRBV2 with TRBJ2-2, with 9 bases fitting TRBD1. With V trimmed by 6 bases and J by 6 bases, 8 bases remained unmatched. In germline, CDR1 is SNHLY, CDR2 FYNNEI. The CDR3 has 15 amino acids. The CDR3 DNA sequence: TGTGCCAGCAGAGTAGGGACAGGGAGGTCCGGGGAGCTGTTTTTT. As protein: CASRVGTGRSGELFF.

This chain connects TRBV25-1 to TRBJ1-4; D unclear. Germline V gene lookup returns CDR1 MGHDK and CDR2 SYGVNS. CDR3 length: 13 residues. Trimming pared 6 bases from V and 5 bases from J, leaving 10 bases between. The DNA for the CDR3 is TGTGCCAGCAGGAGACATGTGAATGAAAAACTGTTTTTT. As protein: CASRRHVNEKLFF. The whole variable domain, filled in from reference TRBV25-1 and TRBJ1-4, reads EADIYQTPRYLVIGTGKKITLECSQTMGHDKMYWYQQDPGMELHLIHYSYGVNSTEKGDLSSESTVSRIRTEHFPLTLESARPSHTSQYLCASRRHVNEKLFFGSGTQLSVL.

The chain carries TRBV30 and TRBJ2-1; D unclear. Trimming left V 0 bases short and J 9 bases short, with 6 bases between. The CDR3 contains 11 residues. Germline CDR1 GTSNPN, CDR2 SVGIG (reference sequence). For the CDR3, the DNA is TGTGCCTGGAGTGTTCTGAGTGAGCAGTTCTTC. This translates into CAWSVLSEQFF. Based on the CDR3 plus reference TRBV30 and TRBJ2-1, the full variable domain is SQTIHQWPATLVQPVGSPLSLECTVEGTSNPNLYWYRQAAGRGLQLLFYSVGIGQISSEVPQNLSASRPQDRQFILSSKKLLLSDSGFYLCAWSVLSEQFFGPGTRLTVL.

This clone showed up just a few times. The DNA of the CDR3 is TGTGCCAGTAGTATAACTAGCGCGTCTGACATTCAGTACTTC. Translation: CASSITSASDIQYF. The rearrangement uses TRBV19 and TRBJ2-4, with 7 bases aligning to TRBD2. The length of the CDR3 is 14 residues. With V trimmed by 2 bases and J by 8 bases, 6 bases remained unmatched. CDR1 and CDR2 from the germline V gene are LNHDA and SQIVND (reference sequence).

The chain links TRBV23-1 to TRBJ2-1, with unresolved D. TRBV23-1 is an ORF, and what it does is uncertain. The CDR3 runs to 15 residues. Deletions cut 4 bases from V and 9 bases from J, with 19 bases between. CDR3 residues: CASSPLRLWPSEQFF. The CDR3 nucleotides read TGCGCCAGCAGTCCACTAAGGCTCTGGCCGTCTGAGCAGTTCTTC.

The CDR3 DNA is TGTGCCAGCAGCACCTGGACTAGCGGGAGGGTTAGCACAGATACGCAGTATTTT. This encodes CASSTWTSGRVSTDTQYF. The chain uses TRBV7-6 and TRBJ2-3; 15 bases are a match to TRBD2. The CDR3 is made up of 18 amino acids. V shed 5 bases, J shed 0 bases, and the junction held 6 bases outside the gene matches. Germline values: CDR1 SGHVS, CDR2 FNYEAQ.

The chain joins TRBV30 to TRBJ2-5; the match to TRBD2 covers 12 bases. This CDR3 spans 14 amino acids. Germline trimming cut 3 bases from V and 4 bases from J; bases unmatched to any gene: 3. CDR1 GTSNPN and CDR2 SVGIG come from the germline V gene (reference sequence). The CDR3 DNA reads TGTGCCTGGAGCGTGGGACTAGCGGGAGAGACCCAGTACTTC. Translated: CAWSVGLAGETQYF.

The rearrangement links TRBV10-3 to TRBJ2-7, with TRBD1 identical over 9 bases. Per the germline V gene, CDR1 is ENHRY and CDR2 is SYGVKD. Losses at the gene ends were 6 bases for V and 5 bases for J; bases not matched to a gene: 8. The CDR3 is 14 amino acids. Here the CDR3 DNA reads TGTGCCATCAGGGCAGACAGGGGGTCGAACGAGCAGTACTTC. Protein product: CAIRADRGSNEQYF.

The genes are TRBV11-2 and TRBJ2-3; TRBD2 might be the D (7 bases). Germline lookup yields CDR1 SGHAT and CDR2 FQNNGV. The V end lost 3 bases, the J end lost 2 bases, and 9 bases lay between the germline ends. CDR3 length: 14 residues. The chain's CDR3 is CASSLGGHTDTQYF. For the CDR3, the DNA is TGTGCCAGCAGCTTGGGGGGGCACACAGATACGCAGTATTTT.

This clone was seen a single time. V usage is TRBV7-2 and J usage is TRBJ2-7; TRBD2 might be the D (5 bases). The CDR3 contains 17 residues. Germline lookup yields CDR1 SGHTA and CDR2 FQGNSA. Trimming left V 6 bases short and J 0 bases short, with 21 bases between. In nucleotides, the CDR3 is TGTGCCAGCAGTCGGGGTCTCGGTAGCGCTTACTCCTACGAGCAGTACTTC. The encoded protein is CASSRGLGSAYSYEQYF.